This T cell receptor beta chain derives from a study of radiotherapy plus CTLA-4 blockade in lung cancer. Whole-study context: Disease control reached under 35%, with objective responses in over 15%.

Clones were read by immunoSEQ multiplex PCR, and TCRdb kept only the in-frame ones, dropping some. The data show about 53,000 clones, 84% seen once. As for this clone: Its antigen is not known. The germline gene is not matched at one end of the junction; a read error may be the cause. The sample has other DNA sequences that encode this CDR3 too.

CDR1 is LNHDA, CDR2 SQIVND, per germline (reference sequence). This CDR3 is built from 13 residues. The study, taken as a whole, reports: TCR clones of tumor origin grew in blood after radiotherapy plus ipilimumab.

The chain recombines TRBV19 with TRBJ1-2; D uncertain. The TCR comes from a human donor with non-small cell lung cancer whose response to radiotherapy plus ipilimumab could not be evaluated. The source was peripheral blood, collected from a patient treated with radiotherapy plus ipilimumab. The CDR3: CASRKGVSYGYTF. The CDR3, as DNA: TGTGCCAGTAGGAAGGGAGTAAGCTATGGCTACACTTTC.